The 20 T cell receptor beta chains given below trace back to one sample, sequenced in a study of T cell changes during pregnancy in multiple sclerosis. Profiling relied on immunoSEQ multiplex PCR, and the TCRdb table lists in-frame clones only, not all of them. The sample has 30,000 to 35,000 clones; approximately 87% are singletons. This material consisted of CD8+ T cells from peripheral blood mononuclear cells, taken after pregnancy. These receptors all stem from a female donor with multiple sclerosis, enrolled in a pregnancy study.

V and J are TRBV7-9 and TRBJ2-1; no clear D. CDR1 and CDR2 (germline): SEHNR, FQNEAQ (reference sequence). The CDR3 consists of 13 residues. Deletions cut 6 bases from V and 5 bases from J, with 11 bases between. CDR3 nucleotide sequence: TGTGCCAGCAGTCTCATAGTGGACAATGAGCAGTTCTTC. Its protein product is CASSLIVDNEQFF.

By proportion, this clone is medium-sized. The chain links TRBV6-4 to TRBJ2-3; 11 bases agree with TRBD2. Germline CDR1 MRHNA, CDR2 SNTAGT. The CDR3 is 15 amino acids. After removal of 3 bases from V and 4 bases from J, the junction contained 3 bases not matched to a gene. This chain's CDR3 is CASSEVAGGPDTQYF. DNA of the CDR3: TGTGCCAGCAGTGAAGTAGCGGGGGGGCCAGATACGCAGTATTTT.

The V gene is TRBV7-9, the J gene TRBJ1-2; 9 bases line up with TRBD1. The germline gives CDR1 SEHNR, CDR2 FQNEAQ (reference sequence). This CDR3 is built from 16 residues. Unmatched junction bases numbered 9, after V lost 4 bases and J lost 3 bases. Written as DNA, the CDR3 is TGTGCCAGCAGCTCCCATGGACAGGGGCAGCACTATGGCTACACCTTC. It specifies CASSSHGQGQHYGYTF.

V is TRBV15 and J is TRBJ2-1; 9 nucleotides match TRBD1. Losses at the gene ends were 9 bases for V and 4 bases for J; bases not matched to a gene: 7. CDR1 and CDR2 from the germline V gene are LNHNV and YYDKDF (reference sequence). The CDR3 has 14 residues. The DNA for the CDR3 is TGTGCCACAACGACAGGGGGTGCGTACAATGAGCAGTTCTTC. Amino acids: CATTTGGAYNEQFF. Drawing the rest from reference TRBV15 and TRBJ2-1, the complete variable domain is DAMVIQNPRYQVTQFGKPVTLSCSQTLNHNVMYWYQQKSSQAPKLLFHYYDKDFNNEADTPDNFQSRRPNTSFCFLDIRSPGLGDTAMYLCATTTGGAYNEQFFGPGTRLTVL.

This clone appeared once. V usage is TRBV5-5 and J usage is TRBJ1-2, with D possibly matching TRBD1 (6 bases). CDR1 and CDR2 from the germline V gene are SGHKS and YYEKEE (reference sequence). The CDR3 is 15 amino acids. Trimming took 4 bases from V and 4 from J, leaving 17 bases between them. The CDR3 DNA sequence: TGTGCCAGCAGCCCCCTGCTGCAGGGGATCTATGGCTACACCTTC. Translating it yields CASSPLLQGIYGYTF.

The CDR3 region is CASSPQITNEKLFF. DNA of the CDR3: TGTGCCAGCAGCCCTCAGATAACTAATGAAAAACTGTTTTTT. The V call is TRBV9, the J call TRBJ1-4; D is undetermined. Per germline, CDR1 SGDLS and CDR2 YYNGEE. The CDR3 runs to 14 residues. With 4 bases removed from V and 1 base from J, the gap between germline ends came to 8 bases.

This sequence joins TRBV7-3 and TRBJ1-2, with 8 nucleotides matching TRBD1. V was pared by 5 bases and J by 8 bases, with 13 bases of the junction left unmatched. Germline CDR1 and CDR2: SGHTA and FQGTGA. The CDR3 spans 15 residues. Here the CDR3 DNA reads TGTGCCAGCAGCCCATCCGGACAGGGAGGACGCGGCTACACCTTC. It translates to CASSPSGQGGRGYTF.

The chain couples TRBV10-3 to TRBJ2-7, with 8 nucleotides matching TRBD1. CDR1 is ENHRY, CDR2 SYGVKD, per germline. This CDR3 contains 12 residues. Losses at the gene ends were 9 bases for V and 3 bases for J; bases not matched to a gene: 4. CDR3 region: CAMGTGVYEQYF. CDR3 nucleotide sequence: TGTGCCATGGGGACAGGAGTCTACGAGCAGTACTTC.

The V call is TRBV9, the J call TRBJ2-3; no definite D call. CDR3 length: 13 amino acids. Germline CDR1 is SGDLS and CDR2 is YYNGEE. The ends were cut back, 0 bases at V and 5 bases at J, with 7 bases in the middle. The CDR3 spells CASSVGGRDTQYF. CDR3 sequence (DNA): TGTGCCAGCAGCGTAGGCGGCAGAGATACGCAGTATTTT.

The J gene is TRBJ2-3, the V gene TRBV7-6, with 16 bases matching TRBD2. J lost 3 bases, V lost 5 bases, and 8 bases had no gene match. This CDR3 spans 18 amino acids. CDR1 is SGHVS, CDR2 FNYEAQ, per germline. Here the CDR3 reads CASSQGLAGGQRTDTQYF. CDR3 coding DNA: TGTGCCAGCAGCCAGGGACTAGCGGGGGGGCAGCGTACAGATACGCAGTATTTT.

The V and J genes are TRBV4-3 and TRBJ1-1; 9 bases align to TRBD1. Germline values: CDR1 LGHNA, CDR2 YSLEER. The V and J ends lost 3 bases and 2 bases, in that order; junction bases with no gene match: 4. The CDR3 has 15 amino acids. The CDR3 reads CASSHGQGPNTEAFF. CDR3 DNA sequence: TGCGCCAGCAGCCATGGACAGGGGCCCAACACTGAAGCTTTCTTT.

V is TRBV19 and J is TRBJ1-6; D is ambiguous. Germline V gene sequence: CDR1 LNHDA, CDR2 SQIVND (reference sequence). Trimming removed 11 bases at V and 0 bases at J, with 26 bases between. There are 19 residues in the CDR3. Here the CDR3 reads CAYHILPGSGSSYNSPLHF. The CDR3, as DNA: TGTGCCTATCATATTTTGCCCGGATCCGGGAGCTCCTATAATTCACCCCTCCACTTT.

The rearrangement uses TRBV13 and TRBJ1-1; no reliable D call. In germline, CDR1 is PRHDT, CDR2 FYEKMQ (reference sequence). V was cut by 4 bases and J by 5 bases, with 8 bases left in between. The CDR3 contains 12 residues. CDR3 loop: CASSSGWTEAFF. In DNA, the CDR3 is TGTGCCAGCAGCTCGGGGTGGACTGAAGCTTTCTTT.

The V and J genes are TRBV27 and TRBJ2-3; 10 bases match TRBD2. Germline V CDR1 and CDR2: MNHEY, SMNVEV (reference sequence). This CDR3 region has 15 residues. V shed 10 bases and J 5 bases; nucleotides not matched to a gene: 12. The DNA of the CDR3 is TGTGCCACCACCCTGGAGCGGGGGGGCAGAGATACGCAGTATTTT. Translating it yields CATTLERGGRDTQYF.

V is TRBV19 and J is TRBJ2-1, with 10 bases fitting TRBD2. The CDR3 runs 15 residues. Germline V lookup: CDR1 LNHDA, CDR2 SQIVND (reference sequence). Unmatched junction bases numbered 1, after V lost 1 base and J lost 4 bases. The DNA of the CDR3 is TGTGCCAGTAGTATAGTACTAGCGGGGTACAATGAGCAGTTCTTC. Translated: CASSIVLAGYNEQFF.

This chain joins TRBV9 and TRBJ1-1; the D is unclear. The CDR3 sequence is 16 residues long. V was pared by 4 bases and J by 0 bases, with 16 bases between. CDR1 SGDLS and CDR2 YYNGEE come from the germline V gene. The CDR3 reads CASSPRIREMNTEAFF. CDR3 sequence (DNA): TGTGCCAGCAGCCCCCGCATCCGGGAAATGAACACTGAAGCTTTCTTT.

The chain recombines TRBV7-2 with TRBJ2-1; the D gene is possibly TRBD2 (5 bases). Per the germline V gene, CDR1 is SGHTA and CDR2 is FQGNSA. The CDR3 is made up of 15 amino acids. The V gene lost 3 bases and the J gene lost 9 bases, with 18 bases spanning the gap. CDR3 coding DNA: TGTGCCAGCAGCTTTCTTCGCGGGTTAGACACTGAGCAGTTCTTC. It yields the protein CASSFLRGLDTEQFF.

This chain uses TRBV7-8 with TRBJ2-1, with 8 bases lining up with TRBD1. The CDR3 is 19 residues long. Germline CDR1 SGHVS, CDR2 FQNEAQ. J lost 9 bases, V lost 2 bases, and 21 bases had no gene match. CDR3: CASSLIAAGGEITSSEQFF. The CDR3 DNA reads as TGTGCCAGCAGCTTAATAGCGGCAGGGGGCGAAATCACCTCCTCTGAGCAGTTCTTC.

The genes are TRBV5-5 and TRBJ2-7, with unresolved D. Germline assignment: CDR1 SGHKS and CDR2 YYEKEE (reference sequence). Trimming stripped 1 base from V and 2 bases from J, with 13 bases between. This CDR3 region has 15 residues. CDR3 bases: TGTGCCAGCAGCTTGATGCGATCCCTCACCTACGAGCAGTACTTC. Its translation: CASSLMRSLTYEQYF.

The V gene is TRBV5-1, the J gene TRBJ2-5; 9 positions agree with TRBD2. J gave up 0 bases and V 5 bases, and 11 bases lay outside the gene matches. The CDR3 is 17 amino acids. CDR1 is SGHRS, CDR2 YFSETQ, per germline. This CDR3 is CASSTPSGVRYQETQYF. As DNA, the CDR3 is TGCGCCAGCAGTACGCCTAGCGGGGTTCGGTACCAAGAGACCCAGTACTTC.